This T cell receptor (beta chain) was recorded in a study of blood T cell repertoires in COVID-19. About the study: Whether acute or convalescent, the COVID-19 samples came from the United States, Italy and Spain.

Sequencing was performed with immunoSEQ multiplex PCR; in TCRdb, only in-frame clones are kept and a portion is missing. The sample comprises fewer than 110,000 clones, roughly nine tenths of which are singletons, and 5% to 8% rests with the top ten. V lost 3 bases and J 1 base, leaving 9 bases between the germline ends. This CDR3 spans 15 amino acids. Germline V gene lookup returns CDR1 SNHLY and CDR2 FYNNEI. Specimen: peripheral blood. The chain carries TRBV2 and TRBJ2-2; D possibly corresponds to TRBD1 (5 bases). The TCR sequence derives from a human donor in a cohort sampled during active COVID-19. The CDR3 sequence: CASSDRVMNTGELFF. The CDR3 DNA reads as TGTGCCAGCAGTGACAGGGTGATGAACACCGGGGAGCTGTTTTTT. The full variable domain, with the rest looked up from reference TRBV2 and TRBJ2-2, is EPEVTQTPSHQVTQMGQEVILRCVPISNHLYFYWYRQILGQKVEFLVSFYNNEISEKSEIFDDQFSVERPDGSNFTLKIRSTKLEDSAMYFCASSDRVMNTGELFFGEGSRLTVL.